The source of this T cell receptor beta chain is a study of OX40 agonist ivuxolimab in advanced cancers. Here immunoSEQ multiplex PCR was the method, and the copy in TCRdb shows in-frame clones only, minus some. The data contain roughly 34,000 clones, 84% of them seen just once; the ten biggest clones take up roughly 12%. This TCR was recovered from an adult with an advanced solid tumor such as melanoma, head and neck, liver or kidney cancer. Here the sequenced sample was CD4+ or CD8+ T cells sorted from blood, taken in a trial of the OX40 agonist ivuxolimab.

In nucleotides, the CDR3 is TGTGCCAGCAGTTATATCGGCGGGGGCTACGAGCAGTACTTC. This gives the protein CASSYIGGGYEQYF. The J gene is TRBJ2-7, the V gene TRBV6-5, with 7 bases fitting TRBD2. Germline trimming cut 3 bases from V and 3 bases from J; bases unmatched to any gene: 5. The germline gives CDR1 MNHEY, CDR2 SVGAGI. The CDR3 covers 14 residues.